The source of this T cell receptor (beta chain) is a study of cytomegalovirus exposure and HLA in healthy donors. For the study at large: Genotyping of roughly 400 donors showed that around 81% belonged to the Caucasian-associated ancestry cluster. Study-level results: Usually a TCR sequence was rare, but some public TCRs were found in many donors. A highly shared variant cluster was judged a likely technical artifact. In vitro assays verified that three CMV-associated chains recognized CMV antigens specifically.

As regards this clone: What it binds is not known.

Both 60 Vbeta primers and 13 Jbeta primers went into the PCR. The table came from immunoSEQ multiplex PCR; TCRdb's copy has only in-frame clones and leaves some out. This table holds some 150,000 clones, more than 75% found once. The CDR3 loop spans 14 amino acids. Germline V gene data show CDR1 as SGHDN and CDR2 as FVKESK. The V gene end was trimmed by 4 bases and the J gene end by 4 bases; junction bases not matched to a gene: 5. The rearrangement joins TRBV14 to TRBJ1-2; 8 nucleotides line up with TRBD1. The sample taken for sequencing was PBMCs. The clonotype comes from a young woman in good health and CMV-seronegative. The chain's CDR3 is CASSPGQGAYGYTF. As DNA, the CDR3 is TGTGCCAGCAGCCCAGGGCAGGGGGCCTATGGCTACACCTTC.